This entry is about one T cell receptor (beta chain). With 3 bases removed from V and 2 bases from J, the gap between germline ends came to 12 bases. Germline V lookup: CDR1 SNHLY, CDR2 FYNNEI. The CDR3 contains 15 residues. This entry comes from a study of OX40 agonist ivuxolimab in advanced cancers. Overall study context: Previous treatment with anti-PD-1, anti-PD-L1 or anti-CTLA-4 therapy was allowed; over 35% had received some. Partial responses occurred in Three dose-escalation patients, one with hepatocellular carcinoma and two with cutaneous melanoma.

Assay: immunoSEQ multiplex PCR; the TCRdb copy retains only in-frame clones and omits some. In the table there are more than 50,000 clones, around 84% of which are singletons. The sequencing here drew on CD4+ or CD8+ T cells sorted from blood, taken in a trial of the OX40 agonist ivuxolimab. The rearrangement links TRBV2 to TRBJ2-3, with D tentatively TRBD2 (5 bases). The TCR was taken from an adult with an advanced solid tumor such as melanoma, head and neck, liver or kidney cancer. This CDR3 is CASSDERTYTDTQYF. The CDR3 coding sequence is TGTGCCAGCAGTGATGAGCGGACTTACACAGATACGCAGTATTTT.